This T cell receptor (beta chain) was recorded in a study of vaccination effects on CD4 cells after COVID-19. Only in-frame clones appear in the TCRdb table, and some are missing; sequencing was by immunoSEQ multiplex PCR. The table includes 11,000 to 15,000 clones, roughly 75% detected once. Antigen-specific CD4+ T cells were expanded with viral peptide pools in the ViraFEST assay before sequencing. Researchers isolated CD4+ T cells once 9 to 11 days of culture had elapsed. Infection dated between March and December 2020, before the Alpha, Beta and Delta variants reached the United States. BNT162b2 vaccine or mRNA-1273 vaccine was given to participants in two doses. Concerning this clone itself: Its antigen is not known.

Regarding the study as a whole: Convalescent patients numbered few in the study; early post-infection timepoints were missing entirely.

The CDR3 is made up of 14 amino acids. CDR1 and CDR2 from the germline V gene are LNHDA and SQIVND (reference sequence). The J segment lost 6 bases and the V segment lost 5 bases, leaving 8 bases of the junction unmatched. This sequence was found in a human donor who had a prior SARS-CoV-2 infection. The J gene is TRBJ1-1, the V gene TRBV19; TRBD1 agrees at 8 bases. Sequenced material: CD4+ T cells from PBMCs cultured with SARS-CoV-2 spike peptides, taken after COVID-19 vaccination. The CDR3 reads CASSSAGGTAEAFF. In DNA form, the CDR3 reads TGTGCCAGTAGTTCCGCAGGGGGCACGGCTGAAGCTTTCTTT.